This TCR beta chain was recorded in a study of blood T cells in healthy people across ages. About this clonotype itself: At one of its ends the junction is not consistent with the germline gene, which may arise from a read error.

In germline, CDR1 is SEHNR, CDR2 FQNEAQ (reference sequence). CDR3 length: 19 residues. Extraction yielded at least 6 micrograms of total RNA per sample. Combining a sample-barcoded 5' primer with a J-beta primer mix, a second PCR ran for roughly 7 to 12 cycles. Template switching added a 12-random-nucleotide identifier to every cDNA molecule. TCRdb passed the 5' RACE reads through MiXCR, listing each CDR3 protein once. The table includes about 580,000 distinct CDR3 sequences, about 45% detected once. Sequencing was carried out using blood. The J gene is TRBJ2-1, the V gene TRBV7-9; TRBD1 agrees at 8 bases. The origin of this receptor is a man of 80 years or more in good health. The CDR3 reads CASSLTAAKGQALSNGQFF. For the CDR3, the DNA is TGTGCCAGCAGCCTTACCGCCGCTAAGGGACAGGCCCTTTCTAATGGGCAGTTCTTC.